The rows below give T cell receptor beta chains drawn from one sample of a study of T cells in tumors after PD-1 blockade. Profiling relied on immunoSEQ multiplex PCR, and the TCRdb table lists in-frame clones only, not all of them. The repertoire includes about 33,000 clones, 78% of them detected once, and over 30% sits in the top ten. The sequences come from PBMCs, collected before anti-PD-1 treatment. These receptors all stem from a human donor with basal cell carcinoma. Each CDR3 is given without its conserved first and last residue. The order of the fields is V gene, J gene, CDR3 protein.

v_gene: TRBV7-9; j_gene: TRBJ2-3; CDR3aa: ASSSGGIIADTQY
v_gene: TRBV9; j_gene: TRBJ1-1; CDR3aa: ASSTRQGGSTEAF
v_gene: TRBV29-1; j_gene: TRBJ2-3; CDR3aa: SVEEAPYRRGDEDTQY
v_gene: TRBV5-6; j_gene: TRBJ1-2; CDR3aa: ASNLLDGRIYGYT
v_gene: TRBV6-5; j_gene: TRBJ2-7; CDR3aa: ASSLSGPGLDEQY
v_gene: TRBV7-3; j_gene: TRBJ2-1; CDR3aa: ASSPSGPRSYEQF
v_gene: TRBV5-1; j_gene: TRBJ1-4; CDR3aa: ASSNERTTNEKLF
v_gene: TRBV28; j_gene: TRBJ1-5; CDR3aa: ASSSRTGFGNQPQH
v_gene: TRBV6-2/TRBV6-3; j_gene: TRBJ2-7; CDR3aa: ASSYALTYEQY
v_gene: TRBV25-1; j_gene: TRBJ2-7; CDR3aa: ASSEYAGAAGDEQY
v_gene: TRBV5-1; j_gene: TRBJ2-5; CDR3aa: ASSLYREGQETQY
v_gene: TRBV24-1; j_gene: TRBJ2-3; CDR3aa: ATSDALGSSTDTQY
v_gene: TRBV4-3; j_gene: TRBJ1-1; CDR3aa: ASSQDLRTEAF
v_gene: TRBV19; j_gene: TRBJ2-1; CDR3aa: ASSIRLGLHEQF
v_gene: TRBV19; j_gene: TRBJ2-1; CDR3aa: ATETGTKQF
v_gene: TRBV5-6; j_gene: TRBJ1-3; CDR3aa: ASSPLTGFAGNTIY
v_gene: TRBV24-1; j_gene: TRBJ2-3; CDR3aa: ATSDLLHQGDTQY
v_gene: TRBV7-2; j_gene: TRBJ2-1; CDR3aa: ASSTPGTAGGEQF
v_gene: TRBV28; j_gene: TRBJ2-3; CDR3aa: ASSPSGGSKADTQY
v_gene: TRBV19; j_gene: TRBJ1-1; CDR3aa: ASIGDSSAEAF
v_gene: TRBV6-6; j_gene: TRBJ1-5; CDR3aa: ASSYSIGKPQH
v_gene: TRBV11-3; j_gene: TRBJ2-2; CDR3aa: ASSLGGVNVNTGELF
v_gene: TRBV28; j_gene: TRBJ2-1; CDR3aa: ASSLPLQREWDNEQF
v_gene: TRBV4-1; j_gene: TRBJ2-3; CDR3aa: ASSRSSGGARTDTQY
v_gene: TRBV5-1; j_gene: TRBJ1-2; CDR3aa: ASSPNPGTGGGYT
v_gene: TRBV28; j_gene: TRBJ2-3; CDR3aa: ASRVQHTDTQY
v_gene: TRBV24-1; j_gene: TRBJ2-7; CDR3aa: ATSDVAGLEQY
v_gene: TRBV7-2; j_gene: TRBJ2-1; CDR3aa: ASAPVGSYNEQF
v_gene: TRBV2; j_gene: TRBJ1-3; CDR3aa: ASHIRGSGNTIY
v_gene: TRBV7-3; j_gene: TRBJ2-1; CDR3aa: ASSLTPWLAGGSSYNEQF
v_gene: TRBV28; j_gene: TRBJ2-4; CDR3aa: ASSPGGLGDIQY
v_gene: TRBV19; j_gene: TRBJ2-7; CDR3aa: ASSDRSQGGFKQY
v_gene: TRBV6-5; j_gene: TRBJ1-1; CDR3aa: ASSYARSGTEAF
v_gene: TRBV3-1/TRBV3-2; j_gene: TRBJ2-7; CDR3aa: ASSRRLAGGHEQY
v_gene: TRBV19; j_gene: TRBJ2-7; CDR3aa: ASSRSAVTYEQY
v_gene: TRBV4-3; j_gene: TRBJ2-1; CDR3aa: ASSQDWRGLAGSEQF
v_gene: TRBV19; j_gene: TRBJ1-2; CDR3aa: ASSMRGSYGYT
v_gene: TRBV27; j_gene: TRBJ2-2; CDR3aa: ASSWTEDTGELF
v_gene: TRBV5-1; j_gene: TRBJ2-7; CDR3aa: ASSLTTYEQY
v_gene: TRBV28; j_gene: TRBJ1-5; CDR3aa: ASTLHAGQGNQPQH
v_gene: TRBV4-1; j_gene: TRBJ2-1; CDR3aa: ASSQDRGGGGYNEQF
v_gene: TRBV5-6; j_gene: TRBJ2-2; CDR3aa: ASSLTRSDTGELF
v_gene: TRBV6-2/TRBV6-3; j_gene: TRBJ1-4; CDR3aa: ASSYRGRNEKLF
v_gene: TRBV28; j_gene: TRBJ2-1; CDR3aa: ASSPLVAGGFNEQF
v_gene: TRBV30; j_gene: TRBJ1-6; CDR3aa: AWKRTGDNSPLH
v_gene: TRBV19; j_gene: TRBJ1-5; CDR3aa: ASSAPRTAPMISNQPQH
v_gene: TRBV29-1; j_gene: TRBJ2-2; CDR3aa: SVENGRVPAGTGELF
v_gene: TRBV4-1; j_gene: TRBJ1-1; CDR3aa: ASSNTPGGLTEAF
v_gene: TRBV5-1; j_gene: TRBJ1-1; CDR3aa: ASSLQGNGEAF
v_gene: TRBV27; j_gene: TRBJ2-3; CDR3aa: ASREGLAADTQY
v_gene: TRBV5-8; j_gene: TRBJ1-1; CDR3aa: ASSLWGGNTEAF
v_gene: TRBV28; j_gene: TRBJ1-5; CDR3aa: ASSLSTGYQPQH
v_gene: TRBV18; j_gene: TRBJ2-1; CDR3aa: ASSPGRVQREENEQF